This paragraph reports one TCR beta chain. The antigen is undetermined. These data belong to a study of T-cell memory formation after mild COVID-19. TCRdb reanalysed the 5' RACE reads using MiXCR and keeps one entry per CDR3 protein. The repertoire holds tens of thousands of distinct CDR3 sequences, with around 6.6% as singletons. Study-level points and caveats: There was a balanced CD4/CD8 profile in clones contracting day 15 to 85, and later expanders leaned CD4+. Contracting CD4+ clones were located mainly in CM and EM, and CD8+ clones in EMRA.

This clonotype originated in an adult who had mild COVID-19 (a few samples of this study predate the infection). Cell type and time point are not known. Sequenced input: PBMCs or a T cell subset sorted from them (not recorded which).

In DNA form, the CDR3 reads TGTGCCAGCAGTTTAACGGGTTTGGGCTATGGCTACACCTTC. Its translation is CASSLTGLGYGYTF. The chain couples TRBV12-3 or TRBV12-4 to TRBJ1-2; D is undetermined. The V gene lost 2 bases and the J gene lost 4 bases, with 11 bases spanning the gap. This CDR3 comprises 14 residues.